Following are 2 T cell receptor beta chains from one sample sequenced in a study of lymphopenia after photon versus proton radiotherapy. The protocol was immunoSEQ multiplex PCR, while the TCRdb copy is restricted to in-frame clones and leaves out a portion. This sample has tens of thousands of clones, with approximately 87% found just once. This material consisted of peripheral blood, taken from a patient treated with proton-based radiotherapy. These receptors were taken from a woman in her sixties with cholangiocarcinoma. Some clones in this sample may be carry-over from other donors' samples.

This clone was seen a few times. The rearrangement joins TRBV5-1 to TRBJ2-5; D is unresolved. Trimming cost V 0 bases and J 5 bases, with 23 bases left between them. This CDR3 contains 18 residues. The germline CDR1 and CDR2 sequences are SGHRS and YFSETQ. The CDR3 DNA sequence: TGCGCCAGCAGCTTGGTGCCAGTAACAACCCTCACTCGCGAGACCCAGTACTTC. As protein: CASSLVPVTTLTRETQYF.

This clone appeared once. The chain employs TRBV6-5 and TRBJ2-3; possibly TRBD2 for D (6 bases). The V and J ends lost 8 bases and 2 bases respectively, with 14 bases between them. This CDR3 has 14 amino acids. Per the germline V gene, CDR1 is MNHEY and CDR2 is SVGAGI. CDR3 sequence (DNA): TGTGCCAGCCGGGCAGGGAGGCCCACAGATACGCAGTATTTT. This sequence encodes CASRAGRPTDTQYF.